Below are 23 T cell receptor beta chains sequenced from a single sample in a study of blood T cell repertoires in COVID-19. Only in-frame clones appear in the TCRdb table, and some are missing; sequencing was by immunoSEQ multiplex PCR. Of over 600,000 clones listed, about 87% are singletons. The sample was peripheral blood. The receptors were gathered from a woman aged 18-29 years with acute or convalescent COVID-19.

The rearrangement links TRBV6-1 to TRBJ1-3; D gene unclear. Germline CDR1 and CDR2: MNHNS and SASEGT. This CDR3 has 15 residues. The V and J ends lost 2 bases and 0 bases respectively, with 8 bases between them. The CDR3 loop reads CASSEFRNSGNTIYF. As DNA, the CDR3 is TGTGCCAGCAGTGAATTCAGGAACTCTGGAAACACCATATATTTT.

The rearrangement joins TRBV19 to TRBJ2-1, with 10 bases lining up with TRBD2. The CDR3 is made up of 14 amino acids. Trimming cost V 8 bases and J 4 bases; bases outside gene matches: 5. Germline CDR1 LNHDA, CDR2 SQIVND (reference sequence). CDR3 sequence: CASQAGGEYNEQFF. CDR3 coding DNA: TGTGCCAGTCAAGCGGGGGGGGAATACAATGAGCAGTTCTTC.

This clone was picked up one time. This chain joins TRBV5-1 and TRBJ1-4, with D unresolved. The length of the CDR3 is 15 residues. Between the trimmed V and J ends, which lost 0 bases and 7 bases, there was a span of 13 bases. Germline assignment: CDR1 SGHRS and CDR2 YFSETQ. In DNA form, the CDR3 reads TGCGCCAGCAGCTTGGATGGTGGACTAAGTGAAAAACTGTTTTTT. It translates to CASSLDGGLSEKLFF. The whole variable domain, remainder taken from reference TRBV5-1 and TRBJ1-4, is KAGVTQTPRYLIKTRGQQVTLSCSPISGHRSVSWYQQTPGQGLQFLFEYFSETQRNKGNFPGRFSGRQFSNSRSEMNVSTLELGDSALYLCASSLDGGLSEKLFFGSGTQLSVL.

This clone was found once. CDR3 in amino acids: CATRTGGSDTEAFF. CDR3 nucleotide sequence: TGTGCCACTCGGACAGGGGGCAGTGACACTGAAGCTTTCTTT. V usage is TRBV10-3 and J usage is TRBJ1-1; 11 bases are shared with TRBD1. Trimming at V came to 10 bases and at J to 3 bases, leaving 7 bases not matched to a gene. There are 14 residues in the CDR3. Germline V lookup: CDR1 ENHRY, CDR2 SYGVKD.

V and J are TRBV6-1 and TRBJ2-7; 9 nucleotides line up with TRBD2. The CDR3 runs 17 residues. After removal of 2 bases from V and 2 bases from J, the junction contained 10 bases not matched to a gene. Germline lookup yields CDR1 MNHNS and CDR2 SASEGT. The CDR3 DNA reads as TGTGCCAGCAGTGAATATTGGGCGGGAGGGGCCCCCTACGAGCAGTACTTC. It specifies CASSEYWAGGAPYEQYF.

The CDR3 nucleotides read TGTGCCAGCAGAATGACAGGGGGCACCGGGGAGCTGTTTTTT. It codes for CASRMTGGTGELFF. The chain couples TRBV27 to TRBJ2-2, with TRBD1 identical over 9 bases. V lost 6 bases and J lost 4; bases outside the gene matches: 3. The CDR3 contains 14 residues. Germline lookup yields CDR1 MNHEY and CDR2 SMNVEV (reference sequence).

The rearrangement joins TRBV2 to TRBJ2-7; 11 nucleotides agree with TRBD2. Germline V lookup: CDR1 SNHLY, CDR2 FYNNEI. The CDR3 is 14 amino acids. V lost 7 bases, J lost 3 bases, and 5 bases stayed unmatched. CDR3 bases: TGTGCCAGCACTGTAGCGGGGGGGATCTACGAGCAGTACTTC. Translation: CASTVAGGIYEQYF.

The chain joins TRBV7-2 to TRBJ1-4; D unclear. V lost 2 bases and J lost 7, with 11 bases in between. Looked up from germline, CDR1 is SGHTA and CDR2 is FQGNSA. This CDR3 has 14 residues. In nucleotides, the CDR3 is TGTGCCAGCAGCTTACACGGACTGGGTGAAAAACTGTTTTTT. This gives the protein CASSLHGLGEKLFF.

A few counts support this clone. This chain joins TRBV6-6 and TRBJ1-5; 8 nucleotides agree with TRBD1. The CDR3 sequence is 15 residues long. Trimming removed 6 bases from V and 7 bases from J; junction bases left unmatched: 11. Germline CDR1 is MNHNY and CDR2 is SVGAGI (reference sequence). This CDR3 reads CASSPTRQGRQPQHF. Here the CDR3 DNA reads TGTGCCAGCAGCCCCACCCGACAGGGGCGGCAGCCCCAGCATTTT.

CDR3 in amino acids: CASSLGLAGGGEQYF. For the CDR3, the DNA is TGTGCCAGCAGCCTCGGACTAGCGGGGGGAGGAGAGCAGTACTTC. The genes are TRBV11-2 and TRBJ2-7; 14 nucleotides match TRBD2. Trimming cost V 5 bases and J 7 bases; bases outside gene matches: 7. CDR1 and CDR2 from the germline V gene are SGHAT and FQNNGV. This CDR3 has 15 residues.

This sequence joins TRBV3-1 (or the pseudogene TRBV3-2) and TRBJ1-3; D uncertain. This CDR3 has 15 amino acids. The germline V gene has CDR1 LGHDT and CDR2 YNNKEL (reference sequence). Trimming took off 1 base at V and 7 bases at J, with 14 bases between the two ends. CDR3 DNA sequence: TGTGCCAGCAGCCAAGTACTACAGCGAGGGAACACCATATATTTT. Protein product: CASSQVLQRGNTIYF.

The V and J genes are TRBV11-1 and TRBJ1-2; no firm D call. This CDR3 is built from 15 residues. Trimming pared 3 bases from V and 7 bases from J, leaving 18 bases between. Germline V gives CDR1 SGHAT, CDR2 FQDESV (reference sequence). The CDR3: CASSFGWPGILGYTF. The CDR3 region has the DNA TGTGCCAGCAGCTTCGGATGGCCGGGGATACTTGGCTACACCTTC.

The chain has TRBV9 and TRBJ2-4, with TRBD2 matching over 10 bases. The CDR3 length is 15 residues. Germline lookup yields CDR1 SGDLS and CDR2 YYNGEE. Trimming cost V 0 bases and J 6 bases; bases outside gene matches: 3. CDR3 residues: CASSVDSGGLNIQYF. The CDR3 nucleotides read TGTGCCAGCAGCGTAGATAGCGGGGGGCTAAACATTCAGTACTTC.

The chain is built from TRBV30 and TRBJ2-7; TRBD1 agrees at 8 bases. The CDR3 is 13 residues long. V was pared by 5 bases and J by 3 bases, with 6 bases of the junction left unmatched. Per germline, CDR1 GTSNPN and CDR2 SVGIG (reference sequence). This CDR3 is CAWDWTGRYEQYF. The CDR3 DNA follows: TGTGCCTGGGACTGGACAGGGCGCTACGAGCAGTACTTC.

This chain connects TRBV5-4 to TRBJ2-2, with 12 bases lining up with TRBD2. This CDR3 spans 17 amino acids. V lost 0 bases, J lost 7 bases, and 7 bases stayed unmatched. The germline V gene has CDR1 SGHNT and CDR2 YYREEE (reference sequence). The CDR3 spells CASSLELAGGRVGELFF. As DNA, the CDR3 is TGTGCCAGCAGCTTGGAGCTAGCGGGGGGGCGAGTCGGGGAGCTGTTTTTT.

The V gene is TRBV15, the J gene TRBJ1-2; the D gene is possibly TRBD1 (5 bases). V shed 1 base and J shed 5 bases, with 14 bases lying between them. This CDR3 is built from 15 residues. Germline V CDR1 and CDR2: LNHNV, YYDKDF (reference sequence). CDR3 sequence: CATSRAWGLEYGYTF. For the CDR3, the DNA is TGTGCCACCAGCAGAGCGTGGGGACTGGAATATGGCTACACCTTC.

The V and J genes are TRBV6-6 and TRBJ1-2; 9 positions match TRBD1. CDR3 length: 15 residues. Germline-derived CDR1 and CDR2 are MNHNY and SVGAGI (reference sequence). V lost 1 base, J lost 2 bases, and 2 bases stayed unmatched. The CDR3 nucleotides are TGTGCCAGCAGTTACTTGGGGACAGGGAACTATGGCTACACCTTC. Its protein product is CASSYLGTGNYGYTF.

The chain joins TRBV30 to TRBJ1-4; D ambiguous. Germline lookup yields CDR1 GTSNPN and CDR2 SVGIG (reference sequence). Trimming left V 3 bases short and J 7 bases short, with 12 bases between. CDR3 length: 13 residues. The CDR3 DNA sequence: TGTGCCTGGAGCCCATTGGAGGGTGAAAAACTGTTTTTT. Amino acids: CAWSPLEGEKLFF.

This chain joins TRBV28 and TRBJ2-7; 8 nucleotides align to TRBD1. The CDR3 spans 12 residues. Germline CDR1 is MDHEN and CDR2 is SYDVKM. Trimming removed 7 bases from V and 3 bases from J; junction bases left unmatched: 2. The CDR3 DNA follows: TGTGCCAGCAAGGACAGGGTCTACGAGCAGTACTTC. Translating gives CASKDRVYEQYF. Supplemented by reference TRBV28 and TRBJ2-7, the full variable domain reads DVKVTQSSRYLVKRTGEKVFLECVQDMDHENMFWYRQDPGLGLRLIYFSYDVKMKEKGDIPEGYSVSREKKERFSLILESASTNQTSMYLCASKDRVYEQYFGPGTRLTVT.

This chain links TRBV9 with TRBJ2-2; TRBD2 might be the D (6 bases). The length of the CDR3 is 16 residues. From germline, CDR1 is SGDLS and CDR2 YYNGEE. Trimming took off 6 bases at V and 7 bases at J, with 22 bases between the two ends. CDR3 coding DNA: TGTGCCAGCAATCGGGACTCCCCCGGCGTCAGCGGGGAGCTGTTTTTT. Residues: CASNRDSPGVSGELFF.

CDR3 DNA sequence: TGCGCCAGCAGCTTGGCCCAGGGTTATCCTGAAGCTTTCTTT. Its protein product is CASSLAQGYPEAFF. J is TRBJ1-1 and V is TRBV5-1; a possible D gene is TRBD1 (5 bases). There are 14 residues in the CDR3. The V gene's germline CDR1 is SGHRS and CDR2 YFSETQ. With 0 bases removed from V and 6 bases from J, the gap between germline ends came to 12 bases.

CDR3 in DNA: TGTGCCAGTAGTATAGACAGGGCCCTCTGGGGCTACACCTTC. Translating it yields CASSIDRALWGYTF. The J gene is TRBJ1-2, the V gene TRBV19, with D tentatively TRBD1 (5 bases). CDR1 and CDR2 from the germline V gene are LNHDA and SQIVND (reference sequence). V gave up 0 bases and J gave up 8 bases, with 13 bases separating them. There are 14 residues in the CDR3.

The CDR3 here is CAWSSQGDGYTF. CDR3 nucleotides: TGTGCCTGGAGTTCCCAGGGTGATGGCTACACCTTC. J is TRBJ1-2 and V is TRBV30; tentative D call: TRBD1 (5 bases). V was trimmed by 2 bases and J by 6 bases, leaving 10 bases between them. Germline CDR1 is GTSNPN and CDR2 is SVGIG (reference sequence). The CDR3 is made up of 12 amino acids. Together with reference TRBV30 and TRBJ1-2, the CDR3 gives the full variable domain: SQTIHQWPATLVQPVGSPLSLECTVEGTSNPNLYWYRQAAGRGLQLLFYSVGIGQISSEVPQNLSASRPQDRQFILSSKKLLLSDSGFYLCAWSSQGDGYTFGSGTRLTVV.